This T cell receptor (beta chain) was identified during a study of vaccination and CD4 T cells after COVID-19. Study at large: Sampling post-COVID took place a median approximately 100 days after diagnosis (range 35 to 161). Post-vaccination specimens were collected at a median of roughly 65 days following dose two (range 14 to 241).

This clonotype occurred a few times. What it binds is unknown. Treatment noted: approximately 10-day PBMC culture with coronavirus spike peptide pools or control peptides (ViraFEST assay). With the Oncomine TCR Beta short-read assay, DNA from cultured CD4+ T cells was sequenced. TCRdb reprocessed the PCR reads with MiXCR, giving one entry per CDR3 protein. The profile shows 9,500 to 15,000 distinct CDR3 sequences, about 57% of them singletons. Findings of the study overall: In convalescent patients, 304 of 307 vaccine-specific clones were spike mono-reactive.

The receptor was derived from a human donor who had recovered from COVID-19. Sample: CD4+ T cells from blood, cultured in vitro.

As DNA, the CDR3 is TGCAGTGCTAGAGACTTCGGGGGACGGCCTCCGGAGACCCAGTACTTC. Protein product: CSARDFGGRPPETQYF. This sequence joins TRBV20-1 and TRBJ2-5; a possible D gene is TRBD2 (6 bases). V lost 0 bases, J lost 5 bases, and 19 bases lay in between. CDR3 length: 16 residues. Germline V gene data show CDR1 as DFQATT and CDR2 as SNEGSKA (reference sequence).